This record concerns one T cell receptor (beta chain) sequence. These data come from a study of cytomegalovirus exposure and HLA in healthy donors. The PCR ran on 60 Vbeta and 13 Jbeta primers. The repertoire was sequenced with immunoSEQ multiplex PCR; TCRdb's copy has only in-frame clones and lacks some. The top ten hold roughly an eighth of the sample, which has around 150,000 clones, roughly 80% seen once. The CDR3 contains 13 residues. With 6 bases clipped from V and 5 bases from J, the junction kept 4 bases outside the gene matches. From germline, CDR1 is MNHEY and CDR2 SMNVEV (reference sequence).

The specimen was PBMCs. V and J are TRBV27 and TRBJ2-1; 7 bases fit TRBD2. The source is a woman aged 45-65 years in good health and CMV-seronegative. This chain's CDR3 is CASRVAGHNEQFF. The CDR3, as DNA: TGTGCCAGCAGAGTAGCGGGTCACAATGAGCAGTTCTTC.